These 18 T cell receptor beta chains were sequenced from one sample in a study of blood T cell repertoires in COVID-19. Generated by immunoSEQ multiplex PCR, the TCRdb table keeps only in-frame clones and is missing some. The data contain a few hundred thousand clones, around 84% of them seen just once; the ten biggest clones take up 4.4%. Sequencing was performed on peripheral blood. These receptors originate from a man aged 50 to 59 with acute or convalescent COVID-19.

V and J are TRBV4-1 and TRBJ2-5; 8 positions agree with TRBD1. The ends lost 4 bases at V and 5 bases at J; junction bases unmatched: 3. This CDR3 has 13 amino acids. Germline V gene lookup returns CDR1 MGHRA and CDR2 YSYEKL. CDR3 DNA sequence: TGCGCCAGCAGCCGAAGACAGGGGGAGACCCAGTACTTC. This gives the protein CASSRRQGETQYF.

This chain links TRBV3-1 (or the pseudogene TRBV3-2) with TRBJ1-1, with a tentative D call TRBD1 (5 bases). CDR3 length: 15 residues. The germline V gene has CDR1 LGHDT and CDR2 YNNKEL (reference sequence). V shed 3 bases and J shed 4 bases, with 15 bases lying between them. As DNA, the CDR3 is TGTGCCAGCAGCCAGGGGCGGGGCCCTCCCACTGAAGCTTTCTTT. Translating gives CASSQGRGPPTEAFF.

The gene calls are TRBV6-5 and TRBJ1-1, with D perhaps TRBD1 (6 bases). The CDR3 has 15 residues. Deletions cut 6 bases from V and 2 bases from J, with 16 bases between. From germline, CDR1 is MNHEY and CDR2 SVGAGI. This CDR3 is CASRTGGGANTEAFF. CDR3 DNA: TGTGCCAGCAGGACGGGTGGGGGGGCCAACACTGAAGCTTTCTTT.

The genes are TRBV9 and TRBJ2-1; 9 bases align to TRBD2. Germline V gene sequence: CDR1 SGDLS, CDR2 YYNGEE. The trim removed 2 bases at V and 0 bases at J, leaving 0 bases unmatched. This CDR3 has 15 amino acids. DNA of the CDR3: TGTGCCAGCAGCGTTAGCGGGAGCTCCTACAATGAGCAGTTCTTC. Protein sequence: CASSVSGSSYNEQFF.

This chain connects TRBV27 to TRBJ1-1; 8 positions agree with TRBD1. Germline CDR1 is MNHEY and CDR2 is SMNVEV (reference sequence). V was clipped by 4 bases and J by 4 bases; unmatched bases: 5. This CDR3 has 14 residues. As DNA, the CDR3 is TGTGCCAGCAGTTCCGGACAGGGTCCCACTGAAGCTTTCTTT. It translates to CASSSGQGPTEAFF.

The rearrangement uses TRBV6-5 and TRBJ1-6; D may be TRBD1 (6 bases). Trimming stripped 11 bases from V and 4 bases from J, with 15 bases between. Germline V gives CDR1 MNHEY, CDR2 SVGAGI. The CDR3 totals 14 residues. The CDR3 sequence is CALGGGLYNSPLHF. CDR3 DNA: TGTGCCCTGGGGGGGGGCCTTTATAATTCACCCCTCCACTTT.

The J gene is TRBJ1-1, the V gene TRBV5-5; TRBD1 is a possible D gene (5 bases). Between the trimmed V and J ends, which lost 4 bases and 4 bases, there was a span of 11 bases. This CDR3 has 13 residues. Germline V CDR1 and CDR2: SGHKS, YYEKEE (reference sequence). CDR3 sequence (DNA): TGTGCCAGCAGCACAGTGGGGGGCACTGAAGCTTTCTTT. Its translation is CASSTVGGTEAFF.

This chain links TRBV6-5 with TRBJ2-1; the match to TRBD1 covers 9 bases. Germline lookup yields CDR1 MNHEY and CDR2 SVGAGI. J lost 4 bases, V lost 6 bases, and 7 bases had no gene match. This CDR3 spans 15 amino acids. The CDR3, as DNA: TGTGCCAGCAGCTCCGACAGGGGGGTATACAATGAGCAGTTCTTC. The encoded protein is CASSSDRGVYNEQFF.

This clone has just a few counts. This chain connects TRBV5-4 to TRBJ2-3; 7 bases align to TRBD1. J was trimmed by 0 bases and V by 4 bases; bases with no gene match: 2. The length of the CDR3 is 14 residues. Germline lookup yields CDR1 SGHNT and CDR2 YYREEE (reference sequence). CDR3 coding DNA: TGTGCCAGCAGCAAGGGACAGAGCACAGATACGCAGTATTTT. Translated, it gives CASSKGQSTDTQYF.

The chain links TRBV6-5 to TRBJ2-2; D gene ambiguous. CDR1 MNHEY and CDR2 SVGAGI come from the germline V gene. Trimming stripped 7 bases from V and 5 bases from J, with 5 bases between. The CDR3 runs 11 residues. The CDR3 DNA follows: TGTGCCAGCAAATATACCGGGGAGCTGTTTTTT. This translates into CASKYTGELFF.

The rearrangement uses TRBV19 and TRBJ1-5, with D possibly being TRBD1 (5 bases). The germline V gene encodes CDR1 LNHDA and CDR2 SQIVND (reference sequence). The CDR3 contains 15 residues. The ends were cut back, 1 base at V and 7 bases at J, with 14 bases in the middle. CDR3 region: CASSIGAGGRQPQHF. Here the CDR3 DNA reads TGTGCCAGTAGTATAGGGGCGGGGGGTAGGCAGCCCCAGCATTTT. The full variable domain, rest sourced from reference TRBV19 and TRBJ1-5, is DGGITQSPKYLFRKEGQNVTLSCEQNLNHDAMYWYRQDPGQGLRLIYYSQIVNDFQKGDIAEGYSVSREKKESFPLTVTSAQKNPTAFYLCASSIGAGGRQPQHFGDGTRLSIL.

This rearrangement joins TRBV5-6 to TRBJ2-1, with TRBD1 as a possible D gene (5 bases). V was trimmed by 4 bases and J by 15 bases, leaving 14 bases between them. Per the germline V gene, CDR1 is SGHDT and CDR2 is YYEEEE. This CDR3 is 11 amino acids long. The CDR3: CASSNPGFAFF. The CDR3 DNA reads as TGTGCCAGCAGCAATCCAGGGTTTGCGTTCTTC.

V is TRBV5-6 and J is TRBJ2-7; 7 nucleotides agree with TRBD1. The CDR3 sequence is 15 residues long. Germline values: CDR1 SGHDT, CDR2 YYEEEE. V shed 2 bases and J 4 bases; nucleotides not matched to a gene: 9. CDR3 in amino acids: CASSLQGKSTYEQYF. CDR3 sequence (DNA): TGTGCCAGCAGCTTACAGGGGAAATCAACTTACGAGCAGTACTTC. The full variable domain, its missing parts supplied by reference TRBV5-6 and TRBJ2-7, is DAGVTQSPTHLIKTRGQQVTLRCSPKSGHDTVSWYQQALGQGPQFIFQYYEEEERQRGNFPDRFSGHQFPNYSSELNVNALLLGDSALYLCASSLQGKSTYEQYFGPGTRLTVT.

This chain links TRBV5-1 with TRBJ2-3; 10 nucleotides match TRBD2. Germline V gene lookup returns CDR1 SGHRS and CDR2 YFSETQ. The ends lost 3 bases at V and 6 bases at J; junction bases unmatched: 7. This CDR3 comprises 15 residues. CDR3 region: CASSYPSGGHDTQYF. Written as DNA, the CDR3 is TGCGCCAGCAGCTACCCTAGCGGGGGTCACGATACGCAGTATTTT. Full variable domain (remainder filled in from reference TRBV5-1 and TRBJ2-3): KAGVTQTPRYLIKTRGQQVTLSCSPISGHRSVSWYQQTPGQGLQFLFEYFSETQRNKGNFPGRFSGRQFSNSRSEMNVSTLELGDSALYLCASSYPSGGHDTQYFGPGTRLTVL.

The chain couples TRBV29-1 to TRBJ1-1; D possibly corresponds to TRBD1 (5 bases). Deletions cut 3 bases from V and 5 bases from J, with 7 bases between. CDR1 SQVTM and CDR2 ANQGSEA come from the germline V gene. The CDR3 sequence is 11 residues long. The CDR3 reads CSVDGGTEAFF. In DNA, the CDR3 is TGCAGCGTTGATGGGGGGACTGAAGCTTTCTTT.

This chain joins TRBV12-3 or TRBV12-4 and TRBJ1-2; no reliable D call. The CDR3 totals 13 residues. Between the trimmed V and J ends, which lost 3 bases and 2 bases, there was a span of 7 bases. CDR3 residues: CASSLRQNYGYTF. The CDR3 bases are TGTGCCAGCAGTTTGAGGCAGAACTATGGCTACACCTTC.

The chain links TRBV14 to TRBJ1-2; the match to TRBD1 covers 7 bases. CDR1 is SGHDN and CDR2 is FVKESK in the germline V gene. This CDR3 is built from 14 residues. The junction had 6 bases not matched to a gene; V was cut back by 2 bases and J by 6 bases. In DNA form, the CDR3 reads TGTGCCAGCAGCCAACCGGGACAGAGGAATGGCTACACCTTC. Protein: CASSQPGQRNGYTF.

J is TRBJ2-5 and V is TRBV18; 9 bases are a match to TRBD1. The CDR3 is 16 residues long. The trim removed 1 base at V and 9 bases at J, leaving 12 bases unmatched. Germline CDR1 and CDR2: KGHSH and LQKENI. As DNA, the CDR3 is TGTGCCAGCTCACCACAGGGACAGGGTTCCCGCACGGCCCAGTACTTC. It is translated as CASSPQGQGSRTAQYF.